This section outlines one T cell receptor (beta chain) sequence together with its context. Its antigen remains unknown. This sample was taken from a study of long-term antiretroviral therapy in people with HIV. Overall study findings and caveats: Pre-ART clonal expansion yielded clones that dominated the repertoire at all time points. Transplant-donor-level diversity was not reached after ART, though diversity increased.

The run of the v3.0 immunoSEQ assay was at survey level. The assay was immunoSEQ multiplex PCR, and TCRdb's table has in-frame clones only and misses some. The sample lists 25,000 to 30,000 clones; 91% were seen once. Germline lookup yields CDR1 SQVTM and CDR2 ANQGSEA. V was cut by 5 bases and J by 3 bases, with 8 bases left in between. The CDR3 has 11 residues. Sequencing was performed on unsorted PBMCs, taken 3.1 years after starting antiretroviral therapy. The chain links TRBV29-1 to TRBJ2-7; a weak D match, TRBD1 (6 bases). This sequence originates from a man aged 18 to 29 with HIV. CDR3 sequence: CSVQGNYEQYF. DNA for the CDR3: TGCAGCGTTCAGGGGAACTACGAGCAGTACTTC.